Shown below are 24 T cell receptor beta chains from a single sample sequenced in a study of circulating and synovial CD4+ cells in juvenile arthritis. Produced via immunoSEQ multiplex PCR; TCRdb's table is partial and in-frame only. Here the sample spans about 32,000 clones, roughly 93% being singletons. Sequences were obtained from CD4+ T cells from blood. These receptors came from a human donor with juvenile idiopathic arthritis.

This chain joins TRBV19 and TRBJ1-2; D gene ambiguous. The germline V gene has CDR1 LNHDA and CDR2 SQIVND (reference sequence). The CDR3 contains 13 residues. The ends were cut back, 8 bases at V and 7 bases at J, with 17 bases in the middle. The CDR3 here is CASSNRPGVGYTF. The CDR3 nucleotides are TGTGCCAGTTCTAATCGTCCGGGAGTTGGCTACACCTTC.

CDR3 nucleotide sequence: TGTGCCATCAGTGACCGCGGGACTAGCGACACCGGGGAGCTGTTTTTT. Residues: CAISDRGTSDTGELFF. This chain connects TRBV10-3 to TRBJ2-2, with 10 bases lining up with TRBD2. Unmatched junction bases numbered 4, after V lost 3 bases and J lost 3 bases. Germline-derived CDR1 and CDR2 are ENHRY and SYGVKD. The CDR3 runs 16 residues.

The chain uses TRBV21-1 and TRBJ1-2; whether TRBD1, the table's D call, matches the DNA was not checked. TRBV21-1 is a known pseudogene. The CDR3 is made up of 18 amino acids. The CDR3 region is CAKLETGTGFHPHYGYTF. CDR3 in DNA: TGTGCCAAGTTAGAGACCGGGACAGGGTTCCATCCACACTATGGCTACACCTTC.

This chain connects TRBV6-4 to TRBJ1-5; 7 bases map to TRBD1. The V and J ends lost 2 bases and 7 bases, in that order; junction bases with no gene match: 2. Germline V gene data show CDR1 as MRHNA and CDR2 as SNTAGT. CDR3 length: 13 amino acids. The CDR3 bases are TGTGCCAGCAGTGACCACAGGGGCCAGCCCCAGCATTTT. Amino acid sequence: CASSDHRGQPQHF.

The chain employs TRBV11-2 and TRBJ1-2, with D unclear. Germline loops: CDR1 SGHAT, CDR2 FQNNGV. This CDR3 region has 15 residues. The V end lost 0 bases, the J end lost 8 bases, and 16 bases lay between the germline ends. The CDR3 DNA sequence: TGTGCCAGCAGCTTAGAAGGAGCAACTCCTGGAGGCTACACCTTC. It translates to CASSLEGATPGGYTF.

This CDR3 reads CASSPGGQRPTNEKLFF. DNA for the CDR3: TGTGCCAGCAGCCCGGGCGGACAGAGGCCAACTAATGAAAAACTGTTTTTT. The rearrangement joins TRBV9 to TRBJ1-4; D is possibly TRBD1 (6 bases). The CDR3 length is 17 residues. CDR1 is SGDLS, CDR2 YYNGEE, per germline. Deletions cut 4 bases from V and 0 bases from J, with 16 bases between.

This clone was seen once. The V and J genes are TRBV18 and TRBJ1-2; 7 bases match TRBD1. Germline V gene lookup returns CDR1 KGHSH and CDR2 LQKENI. The CDR3 is made up of 14 amino acids. V shed 5 bases and J 4 bases; nucleotides not matched to a gene: 7. The DNA for the CDR3 is TGTGCCAGCTCAACTTCCCGGGACAGCTATGGCTACACCTTC. It codes for CASSTSRDSYGYTF. The full variable domain, in which reference TRBV18 and TRBJ1-2 provide the parts outside the CDR3, is NAGVMQNPRHLVRRRGQEARLRCSPMKGHSHVYWYRQLPEEGLKFMVYLQKENIIDESGMPKERFSAEFPKEGPSILRIQQVVRGDSAAYFCASSTSRDSYGYTFGSGTRLTVV.

The V gene is TRBV21-1, the J gene TRBJ2-7; the DNA was not compared with TRBD1, the D call given in the table. TRBV21-1 is a known pseudogene. The CDR3 runs 13 residues. For the CDR3, the DNA is TGTGCCAGGCAGATCGGGACAGGGGGCGAGCAGTACTTC. Residues: CARQIGTGGEQYF.

Of note for this clone: One junction end disagrees with the germline gene, perhaps due to a read error. The gene calls are TRBV27 and TRBJ2-7, with TRBD2 matching 14 bases. This CDR3 is built from 15 residues. Germline loops: CDR1 MNHEY, CDR2 SMNVEV (reference sequence). CDR3 region: CASSRSGTSGSSVNF. The DNA of the CDR3 is TGTGCCAGCAGTAGGTCCGGGACTAGCGGGAGCTCGGTGAACTTC.

The chain links TRBV7-9 to TRBJ2-3; 10 nucleotides match TRBD2. Trimming removed 5 bases from V and 7 bases from J; junction bases left unmatched: 9. The V gene's germline CDR1 is SEHNR and CDR2 FQNEAQ (reference sequence). The CDR3 has 15 amino acids. The CDR3 DNA reads as TGTGCCAGCAGCCCCTTAGCGGGAGGAAGTAATACGCAGTATTTT. This sequence encodes CASSPLAGGSNTQYF.

The chain links TRBV28 to TRBJ1-2; 8 bases are a match to TRBD1. The CDR3 has 16 amino acids. Germline loops: CDR1 MDHEN, CDR2 SYDVKM. J was trimmed by 2 bases and V by 6 bases; bases with no gene match: 11. The CDR3 coding sequence is TGTGCCAGCAGGCGGGCAGGACAGGGAGGGAACTATGGCTACACCTTC. This translates into CASRRAGQGGNYGYTF.

This sequence joins TRBV19 and TRBJ2-3; 8 bases align to TRBD2. V shed 9 bases, J shed 5 bases, and the junction held 10 bases outside the gene matches. CDR1 LNHDA and CDR2 SQIVND come from the germline V gene (reference sequence). The CDR3 runs 14 residues. The CDR3 is CASLSGRGEDTQYF. The CDR3 nucleotides are TGTGCCAGCCTAAGCGGGAGAGGAGAAGATACGCAGTATTTT.

This clone is a singleton in its sample. The V call is TRBV5-5, the J call TRBJ1-3; D is unresolved. The germline gives CDR1 SGHKS, CDR2 YYEKEE (reference sequence). The CDR3 sequence is 13 residues long. The germline V and J ends were trimmed by 4 bases and 4 bases, with 9 bases remaining between them. CDR3 in DNA: TGTGCCAGCAGCCACGGAGGAGGAAACACCATATATTTT. Its translation is CASSHGGGNTIYF.

This chain links TRBV4-2 with TRBJ2-7; 9 nucleotides match TRBD2. Germline V lookup: CDR1 LGHNA, CDR2 YNFKEQ. Unmatched junction bases numbered 6, after V lost 0 bases and J lost 0 bases. The CDR3 contains 17 residues. CDR3 sequence reads: CASSQEASGIRSYEQYF. The CDR3 DNA follows: TGTGCCAGCAGCCAAGAGGCTAGCGGGATTCGCTCCTACGAGCAGTACTTC.

This sequence joins TRBV6-5 and TRBJ2-1; a possible D gene is TRBD1 (6 bases). V was trimmed by 0 bases and J by 0 bases, leaving 9 bases between them. This CDR3 has 16 amino acids. Germline lookup yields CDR1 MNHEY and CDR2 SVGAGI. The CDR3 is CASSYSTGHSYNEQFF. The CDR3 DNA is TGTGCCAGCAGTTACTCGACAGGCCACTCCTACAATGAGCAGTTCTTC.

The chain couples TRBV6-1 to TRBJ2-3; D remains unclear. The CDR3 has 12 residues. Germline CDR1 and CDR2: MNHNS and SASEGT. V was shortened by 4 bases and J by 2 bases, with 4 bases between the two germline ends. CDR3 region: CASSVFTDTQYF. Here the CDR3 DNA reads TGTGCCAGCAGTGTCTTCACAGATACGCAGTATTTT.

The genes are TRBV7-3 and TRBJ2-3; D is possibly TRBD1 (6 bases). The CDR3 runs to 13 residues. V lost 4 bases and J lost 6, with 11 bases in between. Per germline, CDR1 SGHTA and CDR2 FQGTGA. CDR3: CASSSYREDTQYF. The CDR3 DNA sequence: TGTGCCAGCAGCTCCTACAGGGAGGATACGCAGTATTTT.

V gene TRBV5-1 combines with J gene TRBJ2-5; possible D gene TRBD1, 6 bases. This CDR3 comprises 14 residues. The germline V and J ends were trimmed by 1 base and 3 bases, with 10 bases remaining between them. Germline lookup yields CDR1 SGHRS and CDR2 YFSETQ. The CDR3 nucleotides read TGCGCCAGCAGCTTGCTATCAGGGGAAGAGACCCAGTACTTC. Its translation is CASSLLSGEETQYF.

The chain links TRBV11-2 to TRBJ2-5; 8 bases match TRBD1. Germline CDR1 reads SGHAT; CDR2 reads FQNNGV. This CDR3 has 14 residues. Germline trimming cut 3 bases from V and 3 bases from J; bases unmatched to any gene: 3. Here the CDR3 DNA reads TGTGCCAGCAGCTTTGGGACAGGAAAAGAGACCCAGTACTTC. Its protein is CASSFGTGKETQYF.

The V call is TRBV11-2, the J call TRBJ2-3; D is undetermined. Trimming took 1 base from V and 5 from J, leaving 19 bases between them. Germline lookup yields CDR1 SGHAT and CDR2 FQNNGV. The CDR3 runs 17 residues. The CDR3 loop reads CASSLGFVGRLVDTQYF. In DNA form, the CDR3 reads TGTGCCAGCAGCTTAGGGTTTGTGGGCAGGCTGGTAGATACGCAGTATTTT.

V and J are TRBV25-1 and TRBJ2-3; 7 bases map to TRBD1. V trimming: 7 bases; J trimming: 4 bases; junction bases outside the gene matches: 5. This CDR3 has 13 amino acids. Germline CDR1 MGHDK, CDR2 SYGVNS. For the CDR3, the DNA is TGTGCCAGCACCTGGACAGGTGCAGATACGCAGTATTTT. Translation: CASTWTGADTQYF.

V gene TRBV27 combines with J gene TRBJ1-5, with 7 bases lining up with TRBD1. Germline trimming cut 6 bases from V and 7 bases from J; bases unmatched to any gene: 12. Germline V CDR1 and CDR2: MNHEY, SMNVEV (reference sequence). CDR3 length: 15 amino acids. The CDR3 DNA reads TGTGCCAGCAGCCAGAGACAGGGTGTAAACCAGCCCCAGCATTTT. It codes for CASSQRQGVNQPQHF.

This chain joins TRBV19 and TRBJ2-1, with TRBD2 identical over 8 bases. J was trimmed by 3 bases and V by 3 bases; bases with no gene match: 13. This CDR3 has 18 residues. CDR1 and CDR2 from the germline V gene are LNHDA and SQIVND (reference sequence). CDR3 sequence reads: CASSILAGTRSLYNEQFF. In DNA form, the CDR3 reads TGTGCCAGTAGTATTCTTGCCGGGACTAGGTCTCTCTACAATGAGCAGTTCTTC.

V and J are TRBV6-1 and TRBJ2-5, with 9 bases identical to TRBD1. The CDR3 length is 18 residues. Germline loops: CDR1 MNHNS, CDR2 SASEGT. The junction had 15 bases not matched to a gene; V was cut back by 4 bases and J by 3 bases. Here the CDR3 reads CASSGQTGWTGEKETQYF. The CDR3 bases are TGTGCCAGCAGTGGACAAACTGGATGGACAGGGGAAAAAGAGACCCAGTACTTC.